This T cell receptor beta chain was captured in a study of sequential checkpoint blockade in melanoma. Study-wide context: Patients were randomized 1:1 to nivolumab-then-ipilimumab or ipilimumab-then-nivolumab first-line.

Profiled with immunoSEQ multiplex PCR; TCRdb holds only in-frame clones, not every one. The profile shows under 20,000 clones, 80% of them singletons. The treatment denotes: randomized to nivolumab then ipilimumab (arm A) or the reverse (arm B). From thawed PBMCs, live CD3+CD8+ cells negative for CD19 and CD56 were sorted. The clonotype originates from a human donor with melanoma. This material consisted of CD8+ T cells sorted from blood (inferred from file names), taken from a patient given nivolumab and ipilimumab in sequence.

CDR3 loop: CASSFRGGNNGYTF. Here the CDR3 DNA reads TGTGCCAGTAGTTTCCGAGGAGGGAATAATGGCTACACCTTC. The chain carries TRBV19 and TRBJ1-2; no reliable D call. Per germline, CDR1 LNHDA and CDR2 SQIVND (reference sequence). The CDR3 totals 14 residues. V gave up 5 bases and J gave up 6 bases, with 16 bases separating them.